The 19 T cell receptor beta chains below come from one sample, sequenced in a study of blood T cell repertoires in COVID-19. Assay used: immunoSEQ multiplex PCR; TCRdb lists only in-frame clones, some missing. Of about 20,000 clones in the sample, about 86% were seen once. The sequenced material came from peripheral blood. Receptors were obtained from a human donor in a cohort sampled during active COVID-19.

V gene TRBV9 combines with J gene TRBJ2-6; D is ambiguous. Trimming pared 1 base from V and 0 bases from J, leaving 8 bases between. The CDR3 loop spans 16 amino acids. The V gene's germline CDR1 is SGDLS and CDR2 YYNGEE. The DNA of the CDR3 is TGTGCCAGCAGCGTACATAGAATCTCTGGGGCCAACGTCCTGACTTTC. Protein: CASSVHRISGANVLTF.

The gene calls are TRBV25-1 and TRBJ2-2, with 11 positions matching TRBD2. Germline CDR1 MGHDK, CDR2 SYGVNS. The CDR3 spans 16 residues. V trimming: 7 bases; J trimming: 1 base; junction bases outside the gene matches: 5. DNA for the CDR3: TGTGCCAGCACCAAAGGGACTAGCGGGAACACCGGGGAGCTGTTTTTT. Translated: CASTKGTSGNTGELFF.

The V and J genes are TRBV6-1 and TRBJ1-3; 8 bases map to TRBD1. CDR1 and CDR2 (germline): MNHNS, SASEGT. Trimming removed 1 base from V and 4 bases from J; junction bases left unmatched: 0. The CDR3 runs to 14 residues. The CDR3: CASSEGQGGNTIYF. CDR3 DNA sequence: TGTGCCAGCAGTGAAGGACAGGGGGGAAACACCATATATTTT.

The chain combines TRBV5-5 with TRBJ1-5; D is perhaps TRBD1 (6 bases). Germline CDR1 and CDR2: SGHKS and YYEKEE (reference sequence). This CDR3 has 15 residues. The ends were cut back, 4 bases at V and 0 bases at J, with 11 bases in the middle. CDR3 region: CASSPQGLSNQPQHF. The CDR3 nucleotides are TGTGCCAGCAGCCCCCAGGGGCTTAGCAATCAGCCCCAGCATTTT. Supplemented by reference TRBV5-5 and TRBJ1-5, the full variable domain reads DAGVTQSPTHLIKTRGQQVTLRCSPISGHKSVSWYQQVLGQGPQFIFQYYEKEERGRGNFPDRFSARQFPNYSSELNVNALLLGDSALYLCASSPQGLSNQPQHFGDGTRLSIL.

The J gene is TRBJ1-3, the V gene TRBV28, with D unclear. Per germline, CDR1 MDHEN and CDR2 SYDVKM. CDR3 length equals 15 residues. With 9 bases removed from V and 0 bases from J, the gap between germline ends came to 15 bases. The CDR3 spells CASATGGSSGNTIYF. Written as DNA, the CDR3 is TGTGCCAGTGCTACTGGCGGATCCTCTGGAAACACCATATATTTT.

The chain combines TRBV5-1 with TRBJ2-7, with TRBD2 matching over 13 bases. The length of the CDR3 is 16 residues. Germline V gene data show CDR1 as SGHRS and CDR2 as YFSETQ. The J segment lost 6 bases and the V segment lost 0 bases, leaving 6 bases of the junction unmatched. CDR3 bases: TGCGCCAGCAGCTTGGGGGGACTAGCGGGGTCGGGCGAGCAGTACTTC. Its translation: CASSLGGLAGSGEQYF. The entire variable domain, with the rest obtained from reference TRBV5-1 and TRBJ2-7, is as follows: KAGVTQTPRYLIKTRGQQVTLSCSPISGHRSVSWYQQTPGQGLQFLFEYFSETQRNKGNFPGRFSGRQFSNSRSEMNVSTLELGDSALYLCASSLGGLAGSGEQYFGPGTRLTVT.

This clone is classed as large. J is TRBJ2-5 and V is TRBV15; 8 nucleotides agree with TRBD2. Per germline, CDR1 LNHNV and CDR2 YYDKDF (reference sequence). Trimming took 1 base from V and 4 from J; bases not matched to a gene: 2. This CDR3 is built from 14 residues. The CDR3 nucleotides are TGTGCCACCAGCAGAGGAACTAGCGGAGAGACCCAGTACTTC. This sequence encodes CATSRGTSGETQYF.

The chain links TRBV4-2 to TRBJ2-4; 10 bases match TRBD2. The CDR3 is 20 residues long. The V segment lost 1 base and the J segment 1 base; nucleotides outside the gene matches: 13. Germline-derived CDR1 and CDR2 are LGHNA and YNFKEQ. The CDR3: CASSQGEWLAGDGAKNIQYF. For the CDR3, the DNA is TGTGCCAGCAGCCAAGGGGAGTGGCTAGCGGGAGATGGGGCCAAAAACATTCAGTACTTC.

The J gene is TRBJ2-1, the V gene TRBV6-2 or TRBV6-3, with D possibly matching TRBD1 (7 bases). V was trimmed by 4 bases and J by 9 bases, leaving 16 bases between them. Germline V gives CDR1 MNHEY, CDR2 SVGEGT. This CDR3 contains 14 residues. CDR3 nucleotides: TGTGCCAGCAGTTTCCAGGGGGGCCCGGGTGAGCAGTTCTTC. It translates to CASSFQGGPGEQFF.

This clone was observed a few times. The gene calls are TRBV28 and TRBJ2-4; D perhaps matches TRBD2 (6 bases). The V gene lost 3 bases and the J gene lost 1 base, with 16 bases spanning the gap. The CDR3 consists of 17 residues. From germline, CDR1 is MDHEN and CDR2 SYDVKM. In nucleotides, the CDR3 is TGTGCCAGCAGTTTCCTTAGGGAGGCTAGCGCCAAAAACATTCAGTACTTC. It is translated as CASSFLREASAKNIQYF.

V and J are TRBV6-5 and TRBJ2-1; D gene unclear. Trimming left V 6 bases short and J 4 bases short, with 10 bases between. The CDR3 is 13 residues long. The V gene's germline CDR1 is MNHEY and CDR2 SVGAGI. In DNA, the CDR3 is TGTGCCAGCAGACGCGTCGGGTACAATGAGCAGTTCTTC. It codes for CASRRVGYNEQFF.

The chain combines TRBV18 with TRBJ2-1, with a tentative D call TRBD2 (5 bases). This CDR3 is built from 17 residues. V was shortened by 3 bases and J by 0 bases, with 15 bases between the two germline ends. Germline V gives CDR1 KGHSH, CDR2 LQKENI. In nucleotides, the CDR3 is TGTGCCAGCTCACCCCGGGGAGCTCTCAGCTCCTACAATGAGCAGTTCTTC. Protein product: CASSPRGALSSYNEQFF.

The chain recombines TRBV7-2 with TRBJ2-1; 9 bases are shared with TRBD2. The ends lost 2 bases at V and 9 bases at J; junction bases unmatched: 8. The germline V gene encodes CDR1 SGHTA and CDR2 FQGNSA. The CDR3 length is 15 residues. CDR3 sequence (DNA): TGTGCCAGCAGCTTATGGCCTAGCGGGATAGTTGAGCAGTTCTTC. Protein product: CASSLWPSGIVEQFF. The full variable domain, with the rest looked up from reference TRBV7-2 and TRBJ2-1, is GAGVSQSPSNKVTEKGKDVELRCDPISGHTALYWYRQSLGQGLEFLIYFQGNSAPDKSGLPSDRFSAERTGGSVSTLTIQRTQQEDSAVYLCASSLWPSGIVEQFFGPGTRLTVL.

The CDR3 is CASSLGLAGAYEQYF. The DNA for the CDR3 is TGCGCCAGCAGCTTGGGACTAGCGGGAGCCTACGAGCAGTACTTC. The chain recombines TRBV5-1 with TRBJ2-7; 12 nucleotides line up with TRBD2. This CDR3 comprises 15 residues. From germline, CDR1 is SGHRS and CDR2 YFSETQ. Unmatched junction bases numbered 0, after V lost 0 bases and J lost 2 bases.

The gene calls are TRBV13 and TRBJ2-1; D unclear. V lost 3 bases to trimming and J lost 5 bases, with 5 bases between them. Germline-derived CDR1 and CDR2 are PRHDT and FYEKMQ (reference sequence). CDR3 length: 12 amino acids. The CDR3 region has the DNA TGTGCCAGCAGCTTTGTAAACAATGAGCAGTTCTTC. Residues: CASSFVNNEQFF.

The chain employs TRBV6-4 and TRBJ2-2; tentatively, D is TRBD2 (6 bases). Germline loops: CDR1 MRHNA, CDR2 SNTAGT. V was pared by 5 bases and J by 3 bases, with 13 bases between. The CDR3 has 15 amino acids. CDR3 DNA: TGTGCCAGCAGTAGGTCGGGAGCCCACACCGGGGAGCTGTTTTTT. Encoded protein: CASSRSGAHTGELFF.

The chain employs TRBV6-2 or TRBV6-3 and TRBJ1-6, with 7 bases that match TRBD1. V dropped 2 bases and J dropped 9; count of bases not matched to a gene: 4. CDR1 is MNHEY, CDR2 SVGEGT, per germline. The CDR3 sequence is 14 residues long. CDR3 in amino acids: CASSYDRESSPLHF. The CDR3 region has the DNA TGTGCCAGCAGTTACGACAGGGAAAGTTCACCCCTCCACTTT.

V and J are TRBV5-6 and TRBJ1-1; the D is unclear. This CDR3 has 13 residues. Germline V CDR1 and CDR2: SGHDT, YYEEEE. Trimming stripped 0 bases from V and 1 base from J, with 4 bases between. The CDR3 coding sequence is TGTGCCAGCAGCTTGGCAGGGAACACTGAAGCTTTCTTT. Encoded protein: CASSLAGNTEAFF.

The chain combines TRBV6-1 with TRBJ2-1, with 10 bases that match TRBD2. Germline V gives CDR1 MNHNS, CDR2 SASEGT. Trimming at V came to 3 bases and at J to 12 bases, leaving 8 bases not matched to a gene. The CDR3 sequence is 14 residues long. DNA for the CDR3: TGTGCCAGCAGTGAGAGCGGGAGGGCCTTGGGGCAGTTCTTC. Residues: CASSESGRALGQFF.